One sample yielded the 16 T cell receptor beta chains listed below, sequenced in a study of blood T cell repertoires in COVID-19. The repertoire was sequenced with immunoSEQ multiplex PCR; TCRdb's copy has only in-frame clones and lacks some. This table has over 45,000 clones, around 92% appearing once. The sample comprised peripheral blood. These receptors came from a human donor in a cohort sampled during active COVID-19.

The rearrangement joins TRBV4-2 to TRBJ2-1, with 8 bases that match TRBD2. This CDR3 has 16 residues. Germline CDR1 and CDR2: LGHNA and YNFKEQ. V shed 1 base and J 2 bases; nucleotides not matched to a gene: 4. The CDR3 reads CASSQVAGYTYNEQFF. CDR3 DNA: TGTGCCAGCAGCCAAGTAGCGGGGTACACCTACAATGAGCAGTTCTTC.

The CDR3 bases are TGCGCCAGCAGCCAAGAGGGGTGGGACAGGGTAACCTACGAGCAGTACTTC. Amino acids: CASSQEGWDRVTYEQYF. This chain uses TRBV4-1 with TRBJ2-7; 9 bases line up with TRBD1. V shed 0 bases and J 2 bases; nucleotides not matched to a gene: 8. The CDR3 runs 17 residues. Germline V gene data show CDR1 as MGHRA and CDR2 as YSYEKL.

This chain connects TRBV2 to TRBJ1-1, with D unresolved. The CDR3 extends over 14 amino acids. Trimming pared 5 bases from V and 1 base from J, leaving 11 bases between. CDR1 is SNHLY, CDR2 FYNNEI, per germline. This CDR3 reads CASSPGRGNTEAFF. As DNA, the CDR3 is TGTGCCAGCAGTCCAGGACGGGGGAACACTGAAGCTTTCTTT.

The gene calls are TRBV4-2 and TRBJ2-2, with D possibly TRBD1 on 5 matching bases. This CDR3 region has 15 residues. The germline V gene encodes CDR1 LGHNA and CDR2 YNFKEQ. Trimming removed 0 bases from V and 5 bases from J, with 10 bases in between. CDR3 nucleotide sequence: TGTGCCAGCAGCCAAGATTGGGCAGGGACCGGGGAGCTGTTTTTT. It specifies CASSQDWAGTGELFF.

This clone was recorded a few times. The rearrangement links TRBV25-1 to TRBJ1-2, with TRBD1 identical over 7 bases. The V segment lost 5 bases and the J segment 6 bases; nucleotides outside the gene matches: 6. Germline-derived CDR1 and CDR2 are MGHDK and SYGVNS. The CDR3 contains 13 residues. The CDR3 DNA reads as TGTGCCAGCAGTAGGCAGGGGGTGGATGGCTACACCTTC. This gives the protein CASSRQGVDGYTF.

This chain joins TRBV18 and TRBJ1-1; 8 nucleotides align to TRBD1. The J segment lost 2 bases and the V segment lost 7 bases, leaving 3 bases of the junction unmatched. There are 13 residues in the CDR3. The germline gives CDR1 KGHSH, CDR2 LQKENI. In nucleotides, the CDR3 is TGTGCCAGCTTGGGACAGGCTAACACTGAAGCTTTCTTT. Amino acids: CASLGQANTEAFF.

In its sample, this clone was seen a few times. The J gene is TRBJ2-7, the V gene TRBV6-5; TRBD2 agrees at 10 bases. The CDR3 totals 15 residues. The junction had 8 bases not matched to a gene; V was cut back by 4 bases and J by 5 bases. CDR1 and CDR2 (germline): MNHEY, SVGAGI. The CDR3 DNA reads as TGTGCCAGCAGTTCCCTCCCTAGCGGGAGCCACGAGCAGTACTTC. It is translated as CASSSLPSGSHEQYF.

Only one count was recorded for this clone. The chain carries TRBV5-4 and TRBJ2-3; 11 bases line up with TRBD2. CDR3 length: 18 amino acids. J was trimmed by 0 bases and V by 3 bases; bases with no gene match: 9. Per germline, CDR1 SGHNT and CDR2 YYREEE (reference sequence). The CDR3 DNA sequence: TGTGCCAGCAGCTCTACTACTAGCGGGGGAGTAAGCACAGATACGCAGTATTTT. Protein product: CASSSTTSGGVSTDTQYF.

The rearrangement links TRBV10-2 to TRBJ1-5, with TRBD1 as a possible D gene (5 bases). The germline gives CDR1 WSHSY, CDR2 SAAADI. Trimming shortened V by 0 bases and J by 2 bases, and 8 bases separated the two germline ends. The CDR3 loop spans 15 amino acids. CDR3 sequence (DNA): TGCGCCAGCAGTGAGTCAGGGGTGGGCAATCAGCCCCAGCATTTT. It codes for CASSESGVGNQPQHF.

This clone has only one observation. This chain joins TRBV5-1 and TRBJ1-4; 8 nucleotides match TRBD1. Germline V gene sequence: CDR1 SGHRS, CDR2 YFSETQ. The CDR3 is 16 residues long. The J segment lost 8 bases and the V segment lost 4 bases, leaving 13 bases of the junction unmatched. For the CDR3, the DNA is TGCGCCAGCAGCCCGGTGCGGGGGACAGGTCGGGAAAAACTGTTTTTT. It specifies CASSPVRGTGREKLFF.

This chain uses TRBV6-5 with TRBJ1-1, with 7 bases identical to TRBD1. With 6 bases clipped from V and 4 bases from J, the junction kept 11 bases outside the gene matches. The CDR3 is 15 amino acids. CDR1 and CDR2 from the germline V gene are MNHEY and SVGAGI. For the CDR3, the DNA is TGTGCCAGCAGGAAAGACAGGGCTAGGGGCACTGAAGCTTTCTTT. It is translated as CASRKDRARGTEAFF.

The rearrangement joins TRBV25-1 to TRBJ1-1; tentatively, D is TRBD1 (6 bases). The CDR3 covers 15 residues. The V and J ends lost 1 base and 3 bases respectively, with 12 bases between them. CDR1 is MGHDK, CDR2 SYGVNS, per germline. CDR3: CASSESRSGDTEAFF. In DNA, the CDR3 is TGTGCCAGCAGTGAATCCCGGTCAGGGGACACTGAAGCTTTCTTT.

This chain connects TRBV2 to TRBJ2-5; 8 bases match TRBD1. The CDR3 covers 14 residues. Trimming removed 7 bases from V and 4 bases from J; junction bases left unmatched: 8. Germline V gene sequence: CDR1 SNHLY, CDR2 FYNNEI. The chain's CDR3 is CASTQGAGVETQYF. CDR3 bases: TGTGCCAGCACCCAGGGGGCAGGGGTAGAGACCCAGTACTTC. The variable domain in full, completed from reference TRBV2 and TRBJ2-5, reads EPEVTQTPSHQVTQMGQEVILRCVPISNHLYFYWYRQILGQKVEFLVSFYNNEISEKSEIFDDQFSVERPDGSNFTLKIRSTKLEDSAMYFCASTQGAGVETQYFGPGTRLLVL.

The gene calls are TRBV2 and TRBJ2-7, with 8 bases that match TRBD2. Germline loops: CDR1 SNHLY, CDR2 FYNNEI. Trimming took 5 bases from V and 5 from J; bases not matched to a gene: 8. The CDR3 is made up of 14 amino acids. The DNA of the CDR3 is TGTGCCAGCAGTCAAAGCGGGAGAAGGGACGAGCAGTACTTC. Its protein product is CASSQSGRRDEQYF.

This clone was detected once. This sequence joins TRBV19 and TRBJ2-6; 7 bases line up with TRBD1. In germline, CDR1 is LNHDA, CDR2 SQIVND (reference sequence). This CDR3 spans 19 amino acids. Trimming cost V 1 base and J 0 bases; bases outside gene matches: 9. CDR3 sequence reads: CASSIVGTALFSGANVLTF. The CDR3 region has the DNA TGTGCCAGTAGTATAGTGGGGACAGCCTTATTCTCTGGGGCCAACGTCCTGACTTTC.

The chain links TRBV4-1 to TRBJ2-7, with 8 bases lining up with TRBD2. Germline V lookup: CDR1 MGHRA, CDR2 YSYEKL. This CDR3 region has 17 residues. V was clipped by 0 bases and J by 3 bases; unmatched bases: 10. CDR3 loop: CASSQEGSGSFSYEQYF. CDR3 bases: TGCGCCAGCAGCCAAGAAGGAAGCGGGAGCTTTAGCTACGAGCAGTACTTC.